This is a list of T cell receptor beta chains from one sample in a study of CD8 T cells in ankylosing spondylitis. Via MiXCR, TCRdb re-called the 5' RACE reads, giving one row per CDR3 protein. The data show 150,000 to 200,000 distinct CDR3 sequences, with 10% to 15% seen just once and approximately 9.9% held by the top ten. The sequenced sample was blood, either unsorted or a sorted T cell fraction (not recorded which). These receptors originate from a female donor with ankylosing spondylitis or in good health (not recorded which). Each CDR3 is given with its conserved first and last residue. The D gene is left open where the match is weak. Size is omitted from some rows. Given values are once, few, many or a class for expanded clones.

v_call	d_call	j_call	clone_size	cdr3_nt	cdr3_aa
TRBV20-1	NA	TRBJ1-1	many	TGCAGTGCTAGTTGGGGGGTTGGGGGCACTGAAGCTTTCTTT	CSASWGVGGTEAFF
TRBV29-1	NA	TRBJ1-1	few	TGCAGCGTTGAGGGGAGGGTGATGAACACTGAAGCTTTCTTT	CSVEGRVMNTEAFF
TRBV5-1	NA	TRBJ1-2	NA	TGCGCCAGCCGGGCAGGGACTAACTATGGCTACACCTTC	CASRAGTNYGYTF
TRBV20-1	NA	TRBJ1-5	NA	TGCAGTGCTACTACCCAGAGGGGTCAGCCCCAGCATTTT	CSATTQRGQPQHF
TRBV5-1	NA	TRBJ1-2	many	TGCGCCAGCAGCTTGGGGACGGTGATCTACTATGGCTACACCTTC	CASSLGTVIYYGYTF
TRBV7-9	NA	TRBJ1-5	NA	TGTGCCAGCAGCTTTCCGGGGCAGCCCCAGCATTTT	CASSFPGQPQHF
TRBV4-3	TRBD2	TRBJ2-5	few	TGCGCCAGCAGCCAGTACCGGGAGGCAGAGACCCAGTACTTC	CASSQYREAETQYF
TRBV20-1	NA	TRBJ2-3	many	TGCAGTGCTAGAGATTTCAAGTCTAGCACAGATACGCAGTATTTT	CSARDFKSSTDTQYF
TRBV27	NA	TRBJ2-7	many	TGTGCCAGCAGTTTACGCGGCCCGGGGGTATCCTACGAGCAGTACTTC	CASSLRGPGVSYEQYF
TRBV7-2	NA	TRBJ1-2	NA	TGTGCCAGCAGCCAAGGAGGGACTGGCTACACCTTC	CASSQGGTGYTF
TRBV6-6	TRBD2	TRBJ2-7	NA	TGTGCCAGCAGTACCGCAGCTAGCGGGAGAGCCTACGAGCAGTACTTC	CASSTAASGRAYEQYF
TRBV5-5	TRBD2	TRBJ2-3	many	TGTGCCAGCAGCCCCGGGACTAGCGGACTTACAGATACGCAGTATTTT	CASSPGTSGLTDTQYF
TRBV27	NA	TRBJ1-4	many	TGTGCCAGCAGTTTGGTGGGGACACTTACTAATGAAAAACTGTTTTTT	CASSLVGTLTNEKLFF